These 9 T cell receptor beta chains originate from one sample sequenced in a study of blood T cell repertoires in COVID-19. Some clones are missing from TCRdb's copy, which holds only in-frame ones; the method was immunoSEQ multiplex PCR. The sample consists of roughly 140,000 clones, approximately 82% of them appearing once. Sequenced material: peripheral blood. The receptors stem from a woman between 50 and 59 years old in a cohort sampled during active or convalescent COVID-19.

This clone was seen once. The chain carries TRBV3-1 (or the pseudogene TRBV3-2) and TRBJ2-3, with 13 nucleotides matching TRBD2. Germline V CDR1 and CDR2: LGHDT, YNNKEL (reference sequence). Trimming took 1 base from V and 2 from J; bases not matched to a gene: 6. The CDR3 has 18 residues. The CDR3 reads CASSQGLAGGPTTDTQYF. CDR3 bases: TGTGCCAGCAGCCAAGGACTAGCGGGGGGCCCGACCACAGATACGCAGTATTTT.

The chain recombines TRBV29-1 with TRBJ1-2; D call uncertain. V was shortened by 5 bases and J by 3 bases, with 13 bases between the two germline ends. The CDR3 has 13 residues. Germline CDR1 reads SQVTM; CDR2 reads ANQGSEA. In DNA form, the CDR3 reads TGCAGCGTTCTGGATCGAGGATACTATGGCTACACCTTC. It translates to CSVLDRGYYGYTF.

This chain uses TRBV27 with TRBJ1-6; TRBD1 aligns across 8 bases. The germline V gene encodes CDR1 MNHEY and CDR2 SMNVEV (reference sequence). The CDR3 is 15 amino acids. J lost 9 bases, V lost 4 bases, and 8 bases had no gene match. The CDR3 region is CASSWTGLLSSPLHF. In DNA form, the CDR3 reads TGTGCCAGCAGTTGGACAGGGCTGCTGAGTTCACCCCTCCACTTT.

This clone was seen a handful of times. The chain is built from TRBV7-6 and TRBJ2-3, with TRBD1 identical over 9 bases. Germline trimming cut 5 bases from V and 7 bases from J; bases unmatched to any gene: 19. This CDR3 is built from 18 residues. CDR1 is SGHVS and CDR2 is FNYEAQ in the germline V gene. The CDR3 DNA follows: TGTGCCAGCAGCGCCGGGACAGGGACGGGTACCCGCCGACATACGCAGTATTTT. It translates to CASSAGTGTGTRRHTQYF.

This clone has just a few counts. J is TRBJ2-3 and V is TRBV3-1 (or the pseudogene TRBV3-2), with a possible D match to TRBD2 (5 bases). Per germline, CDR1 LGHDT and CDR2 YNNKEL (reference sequence). CDR3 length: 14 residues. V lost 0 bases and J lost 6, with 10 bases in between. CDR3 bases: TGTGCCAGCAGCCAAGATGGGAGCGTCGATACGCAGTATTTT. This translates into CASSQDGSVDTQYF.

This clone was counted only a few times. This sequence joins TRBV9 and TRBJ2-7; D is possibly TRBD2 (6 bases). The CDR3 length is 15 residues. V lost 3 bases and J 0 bases, leaving 13 bases between the germline ends. Germline-derived CDR1 and CDR2 are SGDLS and YYNGEE. DNA of the CDR3: TGTGCCAGCAGCGGCGGGGTGGGTCCCTCCTACGAGCAGTACTTC. Protein product: CASSGGVGPSYEQYF.

The gene calls are TRBV9 and TRBJ2-5, with 10 bases identical to TRBD2. The CDR3 covers 15 residues. V lost 4 bases, J lost 3 bases, and 6 bases stayed unmatched. Germline CDR1 is SGDLS and CDR2 is YYNGEE. The CDR3 DNA sequence: TGTGCCAGCAGCAAGTCTAGCGGGGGTAAAGAGACCCAGTACTTC. Translated: CASSKSSGGKETQYF.

Only one count was recorded for this clone. V usage is TRBV12-5 and J usage is TRBJ2-1, with 9 bases fitting TRBD1. This CDR3 has 15 residues. CDR1 LGHNT and CDR2 FRNRAP come from the germline V gene. Trimming at V came to 4 bases and at J to 7 bases, leaving 8 bases not matched to a gene. Written as DNA, the CDR3 is TGTGCTAGTGGTTATGAGGGACAGGGTCTTAATGAGCAGTTCTTC. Translation: CASGYEGQGLNEQFF.

V is TRBV5-1 and J is TRBJ2-1; D not resolved. V dropped 0 bases and J dropped 2 bases, with 3 bases sitting between them. This CDR3 comprises 13 residues. Per the germline V gene, CDR1 is SGHRS and CDR2 is YFSETQ. The CDR3 is CASSLATYNEQFF. The CDR3 DNA reads TGCGCCAGCAGCTTGGCCACCTACAATGAGCAGTTCTTC.